This is a list of T cell receptor beta chains from one sample in a study of blood T cells in healthy people across ages. TCRdb re-called the 5' RACE reads through MiXCR, storing one row per CDR3 protein. Of some 800,000 distinct CDR3 sequences listed, more than 20% are singletons. The same data also contributed to another study, on T cells of mothers and their children.

The sequenced material came from blood. The receptors were sampled from a boy between 5 and 17 years old in good health. Each CDR3 is given with its conserved first and last residue. Fields, in order: clone size, D gene, V gene, J gene, CDR3 protein, CDR3 DNA. A D gene is named only where the DNA matches it firmly. Clone size is given for some rows only: seen once, a few or many times, or a class if the clone is expanded.

>few|NA|TRBV10-3|TRBJ2-5
CAISDPGHEETQYF
TGTGCCATCAGTGACCCCGGACACGAAGAGACCCAGTACTTC
>few|NA|TRBV7-6|TRBJ2-5
CASSSQDRTRFF
TGTGCCAGCAGCTCCCAAGACAGGACTAGGTTCTTC
>few|NA|TRBV13|TRBJ2-4
CASSLVTARAKNIQYF
TGTGCCAGCAGCTTAGTGACAGCTCGAGCTAAAAACATTCAGTACTTC
>NA|NA|TRBV6-2/TRBV6-3|TRBJ2-5
CASSYSIKGETQYF
TGTGCCAGCAGTTACTCGATTAAGGGAGAGACCCAGTACTTC
>few|NA|TRBV27|TRBJ2-7
CASSATGLSSYEQYF
TGTGCCAGCAGCGCAACAGGCTTAAGCTCCTACGAGCAGTACTTC
>few|NA|TRBV7-8|TRBJ2-7
CASSSGTGDPYEQYF
TGTGCCAGCAGCTCCGGGACGGGGGACCCCTACGAGCAGTACTTC
>NA|NA|TRBV27|TRBJ1-3
CASSMTYSGNTIYF
TGTGCCAGCAGCATGACTTACTCTGGAAACACCATATATTTT
>NA|NA|TRBV12-3/TRBV12-4|TRBJ1-3
CASSLGLGAWGRF
TGTGCCAGCAGTTTGGGGTTGGGGGCATGGGGCCGATTT
>NA|TRBD1|TRBV20-1|TRBJ1-4
CSARGDRGEKLFF
TGCAGTGCTAGAGGGGACAGGGGTGAAAAACTGTTTTTT
>NA|NA|TRBV28|TRBJ1-5
CASSPKRGVDQPQHF
TGTGCCAGCAGTCCCAAGAGGGGGGTTGATCAGCCCCAGCATTTT
>NA|TRBD2|TRBV5-1|TRBJ2-1
CASRTSGRDYNGQFF
TGCGCCAGTAGGACTAGCGGGAGGGACTACAATGGGCAGTTCTTC
>few|NA|TRBV5-1|TRBJ2-7
CASSPKAGTSYEQYF
TGCGCCAGCAGCCCCAAGGCAGGGACTTCCTACGAGCAGTACTTC
>NA|NA|TRBV20-1|TRBJ2-3
CSARFWDPTDTQYF
TGCAGTGCTAGATTCTGGGATCCCACAGATACGCAGTATTTT
>few|TRBD2|TRBV4-3|TRBJ2-7
CASSQDAGGLYEQYF
TGCGCCAGCAGCCAAGATGCGGGAGGCCTCTACGAGCAGTACTTC
>NA|NA|TRBV7-2|TRBJ2-2
CTSSLSGGSGELFF
TGTACCAGCAGCTTAAGTGGAGGATCCGGGGAGCTGTTTTTT
>few|NA|TRBV3-1|TRBJ1-5
CASSQVTGTQPQHF
TGTGCCAGCAGCCAAGTCACAGGGACGCAGCCCCAGCATTTT
>few|NA|TRBV19|TRBJ1-1
CASSIAINTEAFF
TGTGCCAGTAGTATAGCAATAAACACTGAAGCTTTCTTT
>many|TRBD1|TRBV7-8|TRBJ1-2
CASSHRTGVLTNYGYTF
TGTGCCAGCAGCCACCGGACAGGGGTCCTTACTAACTATGGCTACACCTTC
>many|NA|TRBV6-6|TRBJ2-5
CASSYGSETQYF
TGTGCCAGCAGTTACGGTTCTGAGACCCAGTACTTC
>NA|NA|TRBV7-9|TRBJ2-3
CASSLAEGPTDTQYF
TGTGCCAGCAGCTTAGCGGAGGGACCCACAGATACGCAGTATTTT
>many|NA|TRBV7-2|TRBJ1-2
CASSHGFVENYGYTF
TGTGCCAGCAGTCACGGGTTCGTGGAGAACTATGGCTACACCTTC
>NA|TRBD1|TRBV18|TRBJ2-3
CASSLRRDRGPPRTDTQYF
TGTGCCAGCTCACTAAGGAGGGACAGGGGGCCGCCACGCACAGATACGCAGTATTTT
>NA|NA|TRBV6-5|TRBJ2-3
CASAREGDTQYF
TGTGCCAGCGCCCGAGAAGGAGATACGCAGTATTTT
>NA|NA|TRBV27|TRBJ2-1
CASSLSAGSGAPEQFF
TGTGCCAGCAGTTTATCGGCGGGATCGGGGGCCCCTGAGCAGTTCTTC
>few|NA|TRBV19|TRBJ1-1
CASSIIRGTEAFF
TGTGCCAGTAGTATTATAAGGGGCACTGAAGCTTTCTTT
>few|NA|TRBV5-1|TRBJ1-2
CASSLGPASNYGYTF
TGCGCCAGCAGCTTGGGGCCAGCGTCTAACTATGGCTACACCTTC
>NA|TRBD1|TRBV15|TRBJ2-5
CATSEGQEIQETQYF
TGTGCCACCAGCGAAGGACAGGAGATACAAGAGACCCAGTACTTC
>few|TRBD2|TRBV7-2|TRBJ2-1
CASSSLLAGANEQFF
TGTGCCAGCAGCTCCTTACTAGCGGGGGCCAATGAGCAGTTCTTC
>few|NA|TRBV29-1|TRBJ2-5
CSVRQGGGETQYF
TGCAGCGTTCGACAGGGAGGGGGAGAGACCCAGTACTTC
>few|NA|TRBV29-1|TRBJ2-7
CSVDEGQEQYF
TGCAGCGTTGATGAGGGTCAAGAGCAGTACTTC